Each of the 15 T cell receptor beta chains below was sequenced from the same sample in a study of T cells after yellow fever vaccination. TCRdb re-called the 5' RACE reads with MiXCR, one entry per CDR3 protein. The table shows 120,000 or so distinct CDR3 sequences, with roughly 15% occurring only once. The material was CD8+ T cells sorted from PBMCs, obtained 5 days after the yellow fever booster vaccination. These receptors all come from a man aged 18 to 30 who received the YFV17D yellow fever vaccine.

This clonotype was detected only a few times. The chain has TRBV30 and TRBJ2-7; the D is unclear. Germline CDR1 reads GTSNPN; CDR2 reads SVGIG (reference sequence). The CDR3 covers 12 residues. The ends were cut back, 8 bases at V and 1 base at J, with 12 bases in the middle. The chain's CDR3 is CAGYGRSYEQYF. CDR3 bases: TGTGCCGGATACGGACGGTCCTACGAGCAGTACTTC.

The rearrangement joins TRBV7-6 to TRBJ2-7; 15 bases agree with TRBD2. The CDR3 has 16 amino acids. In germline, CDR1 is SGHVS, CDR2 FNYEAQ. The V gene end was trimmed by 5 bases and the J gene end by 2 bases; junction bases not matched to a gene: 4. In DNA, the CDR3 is TGTGCCAGCAGCGAGGGACTAGCGGGGGGTACCTACGAGCAGTACTTC. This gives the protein CASSEGLAGGTYEQYF. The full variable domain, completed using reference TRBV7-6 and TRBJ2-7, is GAGVSQSPRYKVTKRGQDVALRCDPISGHVSLYWYRQALGQGPEFLTYFNYEAQQDKSGLPNDRFSAERPEGSISTLTIQRTEQRDSAMYRCASSEGLAGGTYEQYFGPGTRLTVT.

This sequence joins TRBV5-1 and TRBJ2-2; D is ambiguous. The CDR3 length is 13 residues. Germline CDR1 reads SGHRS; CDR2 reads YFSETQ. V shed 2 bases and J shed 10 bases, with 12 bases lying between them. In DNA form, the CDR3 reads TGCGCCAGCAGCTTCCCCCCTGATATGGAGCTGTTTTTT. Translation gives CASSFPPDMELFF.

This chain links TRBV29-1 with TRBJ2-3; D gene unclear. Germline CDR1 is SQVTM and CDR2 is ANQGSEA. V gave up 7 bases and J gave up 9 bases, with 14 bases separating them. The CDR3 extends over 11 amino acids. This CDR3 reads CSGRARTTQYF. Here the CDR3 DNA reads TGCAGCGGCCGGGCCAGGACGACGCAGTATTTT.

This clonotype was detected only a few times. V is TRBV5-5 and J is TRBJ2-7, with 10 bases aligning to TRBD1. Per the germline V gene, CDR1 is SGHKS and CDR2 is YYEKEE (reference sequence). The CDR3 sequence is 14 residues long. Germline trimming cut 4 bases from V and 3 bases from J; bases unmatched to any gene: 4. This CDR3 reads CASSVGTGDYEQYV. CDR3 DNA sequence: TGTGCCAGCAGCGTTGGGACAGGGGACTACGAGCAGTACGTC.

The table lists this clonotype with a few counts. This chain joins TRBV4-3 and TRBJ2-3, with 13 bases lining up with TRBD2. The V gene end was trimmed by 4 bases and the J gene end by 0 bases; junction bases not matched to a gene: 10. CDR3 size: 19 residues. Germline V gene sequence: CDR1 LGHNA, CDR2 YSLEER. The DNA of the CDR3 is TGCGCCAGCAGCCCTGGACTAGCGGGGGACTACACTAGCACAGATACGCAGTATTTT. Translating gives CASSPGLAGDYTSTDTQYF.

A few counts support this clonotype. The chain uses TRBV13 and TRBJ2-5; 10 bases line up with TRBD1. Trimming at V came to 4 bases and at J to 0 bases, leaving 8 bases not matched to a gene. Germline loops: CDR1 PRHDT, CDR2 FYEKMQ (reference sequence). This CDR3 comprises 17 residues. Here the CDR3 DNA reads TGTGCCAGCAGCTCCCGGGACAGGGGCCAGTACCAAGAGACCCAGTACTTC. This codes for CASSSRDRGQYQETQYF.

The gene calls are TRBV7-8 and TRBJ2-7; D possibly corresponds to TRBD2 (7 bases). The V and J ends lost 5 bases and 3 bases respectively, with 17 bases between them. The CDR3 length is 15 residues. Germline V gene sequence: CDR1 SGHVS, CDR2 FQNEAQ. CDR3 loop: CASSPLGGAIYEQYV. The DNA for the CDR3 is TGTGCCAGCAGCCCCTTGGGGGGGGCCATCTACGAGCAGTACGTC.

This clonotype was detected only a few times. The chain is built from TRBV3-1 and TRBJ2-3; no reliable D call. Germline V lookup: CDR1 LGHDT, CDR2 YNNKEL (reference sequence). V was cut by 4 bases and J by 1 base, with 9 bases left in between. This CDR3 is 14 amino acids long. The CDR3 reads CASSPESRTDTQYF. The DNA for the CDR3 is TGTGCCAGCAGCCCCGAGTCCCGCACAGATACGCAGTATTTT.

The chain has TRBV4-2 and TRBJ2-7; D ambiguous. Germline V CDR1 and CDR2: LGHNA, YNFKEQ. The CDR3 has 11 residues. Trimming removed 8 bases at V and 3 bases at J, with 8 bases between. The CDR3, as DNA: TGTGCCAGCGGACCGTTCTACGAGCAGTACTTC. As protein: CASGPFYEQYF.

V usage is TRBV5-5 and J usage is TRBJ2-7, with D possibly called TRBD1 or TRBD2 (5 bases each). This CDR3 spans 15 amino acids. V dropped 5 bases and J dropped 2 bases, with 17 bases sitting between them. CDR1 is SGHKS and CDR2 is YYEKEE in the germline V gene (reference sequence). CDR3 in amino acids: CASSFLRGHPYEQYV. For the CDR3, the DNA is TGTGCCAGCAGTTTCCTCCGGGGCCACCCCTACGAGCAGTACGTC.

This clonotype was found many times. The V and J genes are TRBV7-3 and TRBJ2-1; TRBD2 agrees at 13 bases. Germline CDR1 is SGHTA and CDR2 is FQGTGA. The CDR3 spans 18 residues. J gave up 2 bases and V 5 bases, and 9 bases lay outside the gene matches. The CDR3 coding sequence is TGTGCCAGCAGCCCCGAAGGTGGGACTAGCGGGGCCTACAATGAGCAGTTCTTC. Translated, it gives CASSPEGGTSGAYNEQFF.

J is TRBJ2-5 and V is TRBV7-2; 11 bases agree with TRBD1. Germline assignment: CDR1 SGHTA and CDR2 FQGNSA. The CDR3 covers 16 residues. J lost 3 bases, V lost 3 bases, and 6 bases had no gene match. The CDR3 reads CASSLPPGQGEETQYF. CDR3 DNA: TGTGCCAGCAGCTTGCCGCCGGGACAGGGGGAAGAGACCCAGTACTTC.

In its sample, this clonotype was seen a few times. The CDR3 DNA sequence: TGTGCCAGCAGTTTGGAACCTCTAGGGGGACAGGTTTACAATGAGCAGTTCTTC. As protein: CASSLEPLGGQVYNEQFF. The V call is TRBV12-3 or TRBV12-4, the J call TRBJ2-1; 8 nucleotides align to TRBD1. CDR3 length: 18 residues. Trimming removed 3 bases from V and 4 bases from J; junction bases left unmatched: 14.

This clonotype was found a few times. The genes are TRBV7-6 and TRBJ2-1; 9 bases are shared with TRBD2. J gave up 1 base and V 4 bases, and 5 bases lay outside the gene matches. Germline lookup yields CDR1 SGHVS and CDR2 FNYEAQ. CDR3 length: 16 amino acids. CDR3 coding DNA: TGTGCCAGCAGCTCCAATAGCGGGGGTTCCTACAATGAGCAGTTCTTC. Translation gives CASSSNSGGSYNEQFF.